Listed here are 16 T cell receptor beta chains from one sample, sequenced in a study of neurological immune-mediated disorders. TCRdb ran MiXCR on the 5' RACE reads and lists one entry per CDR3 protein. This table has about 53,000 distinct CDR3 sequences, roughly 8.4% appearing once. Sample time point: longitudinal time-point 3. The sample taken for sequencing was PBMCs. Source of these receptors: a woman in her thirties or forties in good health.

Turning to this clonotype: In this CDR3 the conserved last residue, phenylalanine or tryptophan, is missing, so a read error is likely. The limits of the CDR3 on the DNA are not certain, so only TCRdb's listed CDR3 is given. The chain links TRBV6-2 or TRBV6-3 to TRBJ1-2. The CDR3 is 15 amino acids in total, end residues counted. Per germline, CDR1 MNHEY and CDR2 SVGEGT. CDR3 in amino acids: CASSPVDMRYYGYTL.

This clonotype has a count of ten or more. This rearrangement joins TRBV20-1 to TRBJ2-1, with 11 bases matching TRBD2. Trimming cost V 6 bases and J 4 bases; bases outside gene matches: 8. Looked up from germline, CDR1 is DFQATT and CDR2 is SNEGSKA (reference sequence). This CDR3 region has 15 residues. CDR3 protein: CSAVAGGSLYNEQFF. DNA of the CDR3: TGCAGTGCGGTAGCGGGAGGGTCTTTGTACAATGAGCAGTTCTTC.

This clonotype was recorded at least ten times. The rearrangement links TRBV29-1 to TRBJ2-7; possibly TRBD2 for D (5 bases). The CDR3 contains 15 residues. V dropped 4 bases and J dropped 6 bases, with 22 bases sitting between them. Germline V gene lookup returns CDR1 SQVTM and CDR2 ANQGSEA. This chain's CDR3 is CSVGALGRGIPEQYF. The CDR3 nucleotides are TGCAGCGTTGGTGCTTTGGGGAGAGGGATTCCCGAGCAGTACTTC.

Ten or more counts support this clonotype. V usage is TRBV20-1 and J usage is TRBJ2-1; 8 nucleotides line up with TRBD2. Germline V CDR1 and CDR2: DFQATT, SNEGSKA (reference sequence). The J segment lost 11 bases and the V segment lost 0 bases, leaving 9 bases of the junction unmatched. The CDR3 runs to 14 residues. DNA of the CDR3: TGCAGTGCTAGAGATTTTCCGGGGGGGCCACAGCAGTTCTTC. Encoded protein: CSARDFPGGPQQFF.

This clonotype was observed at least ten times. V gene TRBV5-1 combines with J gene TRBJ2-2; D gene unclear. Germline loops: CDR1 SGHRS, CDR2 YFSETQ. Trimming removed 1 base at V and 4 bases at J, with 5 bases between. This CDR3 comprises 13 residues. CDR3 loop: CASSLLITGELFF. The CDR3 DNA is TGCGCCAGCAGCTTGCTTATCACCGGGGAGCTGTTTTTT.

This clonotype was found many times. This sequence joins TRBV5-1 and TRBJ1-1; no clear D gene. Trimming took 3 bases from V and 1 from J, leaving 7 bases between them. The germline CDR1 and CDR2 sequences are SGHRS and YFSETQ. This CDR3 has 13 amino acids. CDR3: CASSSPPNTEAFF. The CDR3 region has the DNA TGCGCCAGCAGCTCCCCTCCGAACACTGAAGCTTTCTTT.

Remarks on this clonotype: This may come from a read error, since a much larger clone is one base off. This chain links TRBV20-1 with TRBJ2-5; D unclear. The germline V gene has CDR1 DFQATT and CDR2 SNEGSKA (reference sequence). CDR3 length: 14 residues. CDR3 protein: CSASRWKGQETRYF. DNA for the CDR3: TGCAGTGCTAGTCGTTGGAAGGGCCAAGAGACCCGGTACTTC.

This clonotype occurred many times. The chain recombines TRBV29-1 with TRBJ1-5; D unresolved. Germline V lookup: CDR1 SQVTM, CDR2 ANQGSEA. The CDR3 is 11 amino acids. V gave up 6 bases and J gave up 5 bases, with 8 bases separating them. The CDR3 loop is CSVGADQPQHF. The CDR3 DNA reads TGCAGCGTCGGAGCCGATCAGCCCCAGCATTTT. Drawing the rest from reference TRBV29-1 and TRBJ1-5, the complete variable domain is SAVISQKPSRDICQRGTSLTIQCQVDSQVTMMFWYRQQPGQSLTLIATANQGSEATYESGFVIDKFPISRPNLTFSTLTVSNMSPEDSSIYLCSVGADQPQHFGDGTRLSIL.

This clonotype has a count of ten or more. The chain uses TRBV5-5 and TRBJ2-1; 8 bases agree with TRBD2. The germline V gene encodes CDR1 SGHKS and CDR2 YYEKEE (reference sequence). CDR3 size: 14 residues. The ends lost 0 bases at V and 6 bases at J; junction bases unmatched: 2. The CDR3 DNA follows: TGTGCCAGCAGCTTGGGACTAGCGACCAATGAGCAGTTCTTC. This codes for CASSLGLATNEQFF.

This clonotype came up many times. The V and J genes are TRBV20-1 and TRBJ1-2, with TRBD1 matching 7 bases. The CDR3 loop spans 13 amino acids. The trim removed 6 bases at V and 6 bases at J, leaving 10 bases unmatched. The germline V gene encodes CDR1 DFQATT and CDR2 SNEGSKA (reference sequence). In DNA, the CDR3 is TGCAGTGCACGAGAACAGGGGTTCGATGGCTACACCTTC. This gives the protein CSAREQGFDGYTF.

CDR3 DNA sequence: TGTGCCAACAGGCATACTAGCGGGAGGCGCGGCGGCACAGATACGCAGTATTTT. This codes for CANRHTSGRRGGTDTQYF. The chain recombines TRBV6-2 or TRBV6-3 with TRBJ2-3; 12 nucleotides agree with TRBD2. J lost 1 base, V lost 10 bases, and 15 bases had no gene match. The CDR3 length is 18 residues. The germline CDR1 and CDR2 sequences are MNHEY and SVGEGT.

The chain links TRBV6-6 to TRBJ1-6; D unclear. Germline CDR1 is MNHNY and CDR2 is SVGAGI (reference sequence). This CDR3 spans 13 amino acids. Trimming pared 2 bases from V and 8 bases from J, leaving 7 bases between. CDR3 loop: CASSYKRDSPLHF. The CDR3 bases are TGTGCCAGCAGTTACAAAAGGGATTCACCCCTCCACTTT.

Ten or more counts support this clonotype. The chain has TRBV7-9 and TRBJ2-6; no definite D call. CDR3 length equals 14 residues. Trimming cost V 6 bases and J 0 bases, with 6 bases left between them. Germline V gives CDR1 SEHNR, CDR2 FQNEAQ (reference sequence). The chain's CDR3 is CASSYSSGANVLTF. CDR3 bases: TGTGCCAGCAGTTACAGCTCTGGGGCCAACGTCCTGACTTTC. The full variable domain, rest sourced from reference TRBV7-9 and TRBJ2-6, is DTGVSQNPRHKITKRGQNVTFRCDPISEHNRLYWYRQTLGQGPEFLTYFQNEAQLEKSRLLSDRFSAERPKGSFSTLEIQRTEQGDSAMYLCASSYSSGANVLTFGAGSRLTVL.

Many counts were recorded for this clonotype. The rearrangement joins TRBV6-2 or TRBV6-3 to TRBJ2-7; D is undetermined. Germline values: CDR1 MNHEY, CDR2 SVGEGT. The CDR3 runs 13 residues. The V end was cut by 0 bases, the J end by 7 bases, with 10 bases between. Here the CDR3 DNA reads TGTGCCAGCAGTTACTCGAAGGGTAGGGAGCAGTACTTC. It encodes CASSYSKGREQYF.

This clonotype was picked up many times. The chain couples TRBV6-4 to TRBJ2-5, with D hard to call. Germline CDR1 is MRHNA and CDR2 is SNTAGT. The CDR3 sequence is 14 residues long. The V end was cut by 0 bases, the J end by 6 bases, with 11 bases between. CDR3 in amino acids: CASSDSRRFQTQYF. CDR3 nucleotide sequence: TGTGCCAGCAGTGACTCGAGAAGGTTTCAGACCCAGTACTTC.

This clonotype was seen repeatedly, ten times or more. The V call is TRBV2, the J call TRBJ1-2, with TRBD1 identical over 8 bases. The CDR3 length is 14 residues. V gave up 6 bases and J gave up 1 base; unmatched junction bases: 4. The germline V gene has CDR1 SNHLY and CDR2 FYNNEI. CDR3: CASRETGVNYGYTF. CDR3 nucleotide sequence: TGTGCCAGCAGAGAGACAGGGGTTAACTATGGCTACACCTTC.